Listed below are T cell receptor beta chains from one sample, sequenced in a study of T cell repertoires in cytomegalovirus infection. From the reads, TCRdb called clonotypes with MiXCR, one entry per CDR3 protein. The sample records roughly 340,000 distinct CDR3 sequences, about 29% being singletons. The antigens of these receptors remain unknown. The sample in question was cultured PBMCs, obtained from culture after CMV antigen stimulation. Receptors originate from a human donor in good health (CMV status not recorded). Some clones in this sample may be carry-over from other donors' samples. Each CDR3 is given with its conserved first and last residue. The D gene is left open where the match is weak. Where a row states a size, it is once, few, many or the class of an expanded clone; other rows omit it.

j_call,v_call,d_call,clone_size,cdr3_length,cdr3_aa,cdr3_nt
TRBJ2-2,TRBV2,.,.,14,CASTALANTGELFF,TGTGCCAGCACCGCCTTAGCGAACACCGGGGAGCTGTTTTTT
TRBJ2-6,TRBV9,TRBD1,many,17,CASSPRTGVSGANVLTF,TGTGCCAGCAGCCCCCGGACAGGGGTCTCTGGGGCCAACGTCCTGACTTTC
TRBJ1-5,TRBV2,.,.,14,CASSGVVGTQPQHF,TGTGCCAGCAGTGGGGTTGTGGGGACGCAGCCCCAGCATTTT
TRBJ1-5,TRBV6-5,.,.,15,CATSRSTRTGQPQHF,TGTGCCACCTCCCGATCGACAAGGACGGGTCAGCCCCAGCATTTT
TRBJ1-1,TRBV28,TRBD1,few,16,CASSFRTGVMNTEAFF,TGTGCCAGCAGCTTCAGGACAGGAGTGATGAACACTGAAGCTTTCTTT
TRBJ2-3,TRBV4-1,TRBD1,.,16,CASSQLGTGGTDTQYF,TGCGCCAGCAGCCAACTCGGGACAGGGGGCACAGATACGCAGTATTTT
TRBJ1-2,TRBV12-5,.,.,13,CASGLGLGYGYTF,TGTGCTAGTGGTTTAGGCTTAGGCTATGGCTACACCTTC
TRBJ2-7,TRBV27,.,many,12,CASSSAPYEQYF,TGTGCCAGCAGTTCCGCCCCCTACGAGCAGTACTTC
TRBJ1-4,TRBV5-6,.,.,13,CASSRGRDEKLFF,TGTGCCAGCTCCCGCGGCAGGGACGAAAAACTGTTTTTT
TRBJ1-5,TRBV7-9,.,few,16,CASSVSRLGGNQPQHF,TGTGCCAGCAGCGTGAGCAGGTTGGGGGGCAATCAGCCCCAGCATTTT
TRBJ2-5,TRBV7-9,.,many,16,CASSLDLLAGGEAQYF,TGTGCCAGCAGCTTAGACCTTTTAGCCGGCGGGGAGGCCCAGTACTTC
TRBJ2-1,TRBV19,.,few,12,CATSVPNNEQFF,TGTGCCACTAGCGTCCCAAACAATGAGCAGTTCTTC
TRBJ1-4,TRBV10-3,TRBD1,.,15,CAISESGTGEEKLFF,TGTGCCATCAGTGAGTCCGGAACAGGGGAAGAAAAACTGTTTTTT
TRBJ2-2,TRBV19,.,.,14,CASNEGVDTGELFF,TGTGCCAGTAATGAGGGGGTCGACACCGGGGAGCTGTTTTTT
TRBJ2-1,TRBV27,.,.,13,CASSLSLRNEQFF,TGTGCCAGCAGTTTATCGTTGAGGAATGAGCAGTTCTTC
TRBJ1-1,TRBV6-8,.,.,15,CASSYSVLAHTEAFF,TGTGCCAGCAGTTACTCGGTTCTTGCCCACACTGAAGCTTTCTTT
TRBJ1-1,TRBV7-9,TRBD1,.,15,CASSVPGQGATEAFF,TGTGCCAGCAGCGTACCGGGACAGGGGGCTACTGAAGCTTTCTTT
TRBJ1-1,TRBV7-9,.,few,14,CASSLANRNTEAFF,TGTGCCAGCAGCTTAGCTAACCGGAACACTGAAGCTTTCTTT
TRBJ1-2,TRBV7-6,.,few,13,CASSPRGAGGYTF,TGTGCCAGCAGCCCTCGTGGGGCAGGGGGCTACACCTTC
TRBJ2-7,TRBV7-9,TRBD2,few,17,CASSLGLAGGYRYEQYF,TGTGCCAGCAGCTTAGGCCTAGCGGGAGGGTATAGATACGAGCAGTACTTC
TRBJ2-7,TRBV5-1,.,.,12,CASSPGVQEQYF,TGCGCCAGCAGCCCGGGAGTGCAGGAGCAGTACTTC
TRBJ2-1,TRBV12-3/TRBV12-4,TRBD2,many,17,CASSLKTSGRGHNEQFF,TGTGCCAGCAGTTTAAAGACTAGCGGAAGGGGTCACAATGAGCAGTTCTTC
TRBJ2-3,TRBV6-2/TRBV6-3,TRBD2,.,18,CASSYVDTSGIITDTQYF,TGTGCCAGCAGTTACGTCGACACTAGCGGGATAATTACAGATACGCAGTATTTT
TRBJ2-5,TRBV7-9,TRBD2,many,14,CASSVAGAEETQYF,TGTGCCAGCAGCGTAGCGGGAGCCGAAGAGACCCAGTACTTC
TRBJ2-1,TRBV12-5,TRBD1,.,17,CASGLIFPGQGINEQFF,TGTGCTAGTGGTTTGATCTTTCCGGGACAGGGGATCAATGAGCAGTTCTTC
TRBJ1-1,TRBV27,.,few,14,CASSLRQDLGEAFF,TGTGCCAGCAGTTTAAGGCAGGACTTAGGTGAAGCTTTCTTT
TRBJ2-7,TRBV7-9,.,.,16,CASSLSPRGAYYEQYF,TGTGCCAGCAGCTTATCCCCCAGGGGGGCCTACTACGAGCAGTACTTC
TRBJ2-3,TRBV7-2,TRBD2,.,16,CASSLWLAGEEDTQYF,TGTGCCAGCAGCTTATGGCTAGCGGGAGAGGAAGATACGCAGTATTTT
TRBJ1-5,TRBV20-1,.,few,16,CSASNPGLWSNQPQHF,TGCAGTGCTAGTAATCCGGGTCTGTGGAGCAATCAGCCCCAGCATTTT
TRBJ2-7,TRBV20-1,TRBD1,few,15,CSAIPMTGEAYEQYF,TGCAGTGCTATCCCTATGACAGGGGAAGCCTACGAGCAGTACTTC
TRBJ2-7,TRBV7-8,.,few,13,CASSWGGANEQYF,TGTGCCAGCAGCTGGGGTGGGGCGAACGAGCAGTACTTC
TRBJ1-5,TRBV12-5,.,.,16,CASGLVRRNSNQPQHF,TGTGCTAGTGGTTTGGTACGCAGGAATAGCAATCAGCCCCAGCATTTT
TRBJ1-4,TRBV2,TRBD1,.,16,CASSMDRGRANEKLFF,TGTGCCAGCAGTATGGACAGGGGGCGAGCTAATGAAAAACTGTTTTTT
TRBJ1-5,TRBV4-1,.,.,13,CASSQDPQGPQHF,TGCGCCAGCAGCCAAGATCCGCAGGGTCCCCAGCATTTT
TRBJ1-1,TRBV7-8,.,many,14,CASSFQLLNTEAFF,TGTGCCAGCAGCTTCCAGCTATTAAACACTGAAGCTTTCTTT
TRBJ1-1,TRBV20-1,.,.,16,CSAKTRGGLGNTEAFF,TGCAGTGCTAAGACGCGGGGGGGCCTTGGGAACACTGAAGCTTTCTTT
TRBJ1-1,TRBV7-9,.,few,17,CASSFGGSGHRNTEAFF,TGTGCCAGCAGCTTTGGTGGGTCGGGACACCGGAACACTGAAGCTTTCTTT
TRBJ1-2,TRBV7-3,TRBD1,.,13,CASNSGQVGGYTF,TGTGCCAGCAACTCAGGACAGGTCGGCGGCTACACCTTC
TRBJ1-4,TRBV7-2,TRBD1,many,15,CASSLEGQGTEKLFF,TGTGCCAGCAGCTTAGAGGGACAGGGGACTGAAAAACTGTTTTTT
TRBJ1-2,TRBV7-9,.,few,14,CASSFEEDNYGYTF,TGTGCCAGCAGCTTTGAAGAAGATAACTATGGCTACACCTTC
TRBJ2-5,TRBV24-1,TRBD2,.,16,CATSDSSGNLGETQYF,TGTGCCACCAGTGATTCTAGCGGGAACTTAGGAGAGACCCAGTACTTC
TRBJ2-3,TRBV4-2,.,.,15,CASSQEGGSRGTQYF,TGTGCCAGCAGCCAAGAAGGAGGGAGCCGGGGTACGCAGTATTTT
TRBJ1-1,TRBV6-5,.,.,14,CASSFTDFGTEAFF,TGTGCCAGCAGTTTCACGGATTTTGGCACTGAAGCTTTCTTT
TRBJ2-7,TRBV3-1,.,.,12,CASSHYSYEQYF,TGTGCCAGCAGCCACTACTCCTACGAGCAGTACTTC
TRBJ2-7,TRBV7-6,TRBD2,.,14,CASSSIAGGTEQYF,TGTGCCAGCAGCTCCATAGCGGGGGGGACTGAGCAGTACTTC
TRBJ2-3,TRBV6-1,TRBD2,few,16,CASTPSTGGGEDTQYF,TGTGCCAGCACCCCCTCCACTGGCGGGGGAGAGGATACGCAGTATTTT